This T cell receptor beta chain comes out of a study of Graves' ophthalmopathy and Graves' hyperthyroidism. Study-level points and caveats: Cross-validated, the 13-signature model showed 87.88%/81.08% sensitivity/specificity, and 80%/75% in the test set.

RNA transcripts were the template, and TCR beta CDR3 regions were amplified from them. The first round was an RT-PCR with HTBI primers, and the second round was a multiplex PCR. TCRdb re-called the multiplex PCR reads with MiXCR, one entry per CDR3 protein. Among 450,000 to 600,000 distinct CDR3 sequences listed, under 45% were seen once. In its sample, this clonotype was seen many times. Its antigen is undetermined. Germline V gene sequence: CDR1 ENHRY, CDR2 SYGVKD. With V trimmed by 4 bases and J by 2 bases, 4 bases remained unmatched. This CDR3 comprises 14 residues. The rearrangement uses TRBV10-3 and TRBJ1-2; 7 bases map to TRBD1. The specimen sequenced was peripheral blood or thyroid tissue (not recorded which). The receptor comes from an adult man with Graves' hyperthyroidism. The CDR3 loop is CAISVGQTNYGYTF. In DNA, the CDR3 is TGTGCCATCAGTGTGGGACAGACCAACTATGGCTACACCTTC.